These 9 T cell receptor beta chains originate from one sample sequenced in a study of PD-1 blockade in classical Hodgkin lymphoma. Sequencing used immunoSEQ multiplex PCR; TCRdb keeps in-frame clones, though not all of them. Of 15,000 or so clones detected, about 86% appear once; the ten largest clones hold approximately 4.5%. Every one of the patients relapsed after autologous stem cell transplantation (brentuximab vedotin exposure was variable). The sequencing used peripheral blood mononuclear cells (PBMCs), collected at baseline. The receptors derive from a human donor with classical Hodgkin lymphoma.

The CDR3 loop is CASSQFRESSGNTIYF. The CDR3 DNA sequence: TGTGCCAGCAGCCAATTTAGGGAGAGCTCTGGAAACACCATATATTTT. This chain links TRBV7-6 with TRBJ1-3, with no clear D. The CDR3 contains 16 residues. The ends were cut back, 5 bases at V and 0 bases at J, with 14 bases in the middle. The germline V gene has CDR1 SGHVS and CDR2 FNYEAQ.

The rearrangement links TRBV5-5 to TRBJ2-2; no definite D call. The CDR3 contains 14 residues. V was pared by 3 bases and J by 7 bases, with 13 bases between. CDR1 is SGHKS, CDR2 YYEKEE, per germline (reference sequence). Here the CDR3 reads CASSSPGSIGELFF. The CDR3 DNA follows: TGTGCCAGCAGCTCGCCCGGTTCCATCGGGGAGCTGTTTTTT.

The chain uses TRBV5-1 and TRBJ2-7, with TRBD2 identical over 16 bases. There are 20 residues in the CDR3. The J segment lost 0 bases and the V segment lost 2 bases, leaving 11 bases of the junction unmatched. Germline CDR1 and CDR2: SGHRS and YFSETQ. The CDR3, as DNA: TGCGCCAGCAGCTTAAGGGCCCCGGGACTAGCGGGAGGGTTCTCCTACGAGCAGTACTTC. It yields the protein CASSLRAPGLAGGFSYEQYF. Combining the CDR3 with reference TRBV5-1 and TRBJ2-7 gives the whole variable domain KAGVTQTPRYLIKTRGQQVTLSCSPISGHRSVSWYQQTPGQGLQFLFEYFSETQRNKGNFPGRFSGRQFSNSRSEMNVSTLELGDSALYLCASSLRAPGLAGGFSYEQYFGPGTRLTVT.

This chain connects TRBV19 to TRBJ1-2; D possibly corresponds to TRBD1 (6 bases). The germline CDR1 and CDR2 sequences are LNHDA and SQIVND (reference sequence). The CDR3 sequence is 16 residues long. V lost 2 bases to trimming and J lost 0 bases, with 13 bases between them. CDR3 region: CASSIRTAQANYGYTF. The CDR3 DNA sequence: TGTGCCAGTAGTATAAGGACAGCTCAAGCTAACTATGGCTACACCTTC.

This clone occurred a few times. The V gene is TRBV7-9, the J gene TRBJ1-2; D unclear. With 6 bases removed from V and 7 bases from J, the gap between germline ends came to 12 bases. CDR3 length: 12 residues. CDR1 and CDR2 from the germline V gene are SEHNR and FQNEAQ (reference sequence). The CDR3 loop reads CASRETDGGYTF. In nucleotides, the CDR3 is TGTGCCAGCAGAGAAACAGATGGTGGCTACACCTTC.

V usage is TRBV15 and J usage is TRBJ2-1; D uncertain. CDR3 size: 15 residues. Germline V CDR1 and CDR2: LNHNV, YYDKDF (reference sequence). V was pared by 0 bases and J by 5 bases, with 11 bases between. Written as DNA, the CDR3 is TGTGCCACCAGCAGAGATCGTGGCATTCACAATGAGCAGTTCTTC. As protein: CATSRDRGIHNEQFF. Drawing the rest from reference TRBV15 and TRBJ2-1, the complete variable domain is DAMVIQNPRYQVTQFGKPVTLSCSQTLNHNVMYWYQQKSSQAPKLLFHYYDKDFNNEADTPDNFQSRRPNTSFCFLDIRSPGLGDTAMYLCATSRDRGIHNEQFFGPGTRLTVL.

This chain links TRBV7-9 with TRBJ1-1; the match to TRBD1 covers 7 bases. The CDR3 is made up of 15 amino acids. Trimming removed 4 bases from V and 5 bases from J; junction bases left unmatched: 10. In germline, CDR1 is SEHNR, CDR2 FQNEAQ (reference sequence). The CDR3 loop reads CASSSDRPRSTEAFF. CDR3 nucleotide sequence: TGTGCCAGCAGCTCGGACAGGCCCCGAAGTACTGAAGCTTTCTTT.

The chain is built from TRBV29-1 and TRBJ2-2; D gene uncertain. V was pared by 5 bases and J by 2 bases, with 12 bases between. The CDR3 sequence is 14 residues long. The germline V gene has CDR1 SQVTM and CDR2 ANQGSEA. The CDR3 is CSVSFGLNTGELFF. The CDR3 nucleotides are TGCAGCGTTAGTTTCGGCCTCAACACCGGGGAGCTGTTTTTT.

The chain has TRBV9 and TRBJ2-3, with 10 bases matching TRBD2. This CDR3 spans 20 amino acids. V trimming: 4 bases; J trimming: 0 bases; junction bases outside the gene matches: 17. Looked up from germline, CDR1 is SGDLS and CDR2 is YYNGEE. CDR3 sequence: CASSHPFGLAGDRSTDTQYF. The CDR3 DNA reads as TGTGCCAGCAGCCACCCGTTCGGGCTAGCGGGGGACCGCAGCACAGATACGCAGTATTTT.